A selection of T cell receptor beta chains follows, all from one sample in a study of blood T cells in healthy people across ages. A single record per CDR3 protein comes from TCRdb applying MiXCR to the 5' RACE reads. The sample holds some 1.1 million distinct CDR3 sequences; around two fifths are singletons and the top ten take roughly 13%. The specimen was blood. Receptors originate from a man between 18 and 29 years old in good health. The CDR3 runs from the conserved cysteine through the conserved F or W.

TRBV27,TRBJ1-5,CASSILGSNQPQHF
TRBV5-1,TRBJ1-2,CASSQTVRPPTHRDRGFIHYGYTF
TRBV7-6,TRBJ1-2,CASSLTLIGRRGTSNYGYTF
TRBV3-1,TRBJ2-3,CASSQGPGDTQYF
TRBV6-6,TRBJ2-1,CASSYQLAFDEQFF
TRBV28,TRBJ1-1,CASSSSQKYTEAFF
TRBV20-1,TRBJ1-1,CSARYGHLNTEAFF
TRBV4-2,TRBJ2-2,CASSQGTSVTGELFF
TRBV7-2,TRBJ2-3,CASSGPGGDTQYF
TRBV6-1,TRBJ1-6,CASRMRTQGETSPLHF
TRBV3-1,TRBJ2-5,CASSQDREEREETQYF
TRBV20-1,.,CRLDRSYNEQYF
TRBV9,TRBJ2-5,CASSVGGALQETQYF
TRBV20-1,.,CSARDTSYNEQYF
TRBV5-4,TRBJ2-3,CASSLVGGSLPYTDTQYF
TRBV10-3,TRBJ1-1,CAISADRGNTEAFF
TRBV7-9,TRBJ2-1,CASSSGQFASYNEQFF
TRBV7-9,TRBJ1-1,CASSFGILNTEAFF
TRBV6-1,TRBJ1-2,CAGILNTGFYGYTF
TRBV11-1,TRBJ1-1,CASSLAGQMMNTEAFF
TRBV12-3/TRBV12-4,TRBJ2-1,CASNSGTRGDNEQFF
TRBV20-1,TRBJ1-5,CSIARRAARNQPQHF